These 13 T cell receptor beta chains came from one sample sequenced in a study of long-term antiretroviral therapy in people with HIV. The assay, immunoSEQ v3.0, was run at survey level. Some clones are missing from TCRdb's copy, which holds only in-frame ones; the method was immunoSEQ multiplex PCR. The sample has around 31,000 clones; 80% to 90% are singletons. The material sequenced was unsorted PBMCs, taken 0.8 years before starting antiretroviral therapy. The receptors here all came from a man aged 18 to 29 with HIV.

The chain has TRBV5-6 and TRBJ2-5, with 10 bases lining up with TRBD2. The length of the CDR3 is 14 residues. V dropped 4 bases and J dropped 4; count of bases not matched to a gene: 4. Germline CDR1 is SGHDT and CDR2 is YYEEEE. CDR3 region: CASSPLAGVETQYF. The CDR3 region has the DNA TGTGCCAGCAGCCCTCTAGCGGGGGTAGAGACCCAGTACTTC.

The chain employs TRBV2 and TRBJ1-1, with a weak D call TRBD1 (6 bases). Trimming removed 5 bases from V and 3 bases from J, with 13 bases in between. CDR1 and CDR2 (germline): SNHLY, FYNNEI. CDR3 length: 14 residues. The CDR3 reads CASSYRVLDTEAFF. The CDR3 bases are TGTGCCAGCAGTTACAGGGTTTTGGACACTGAAGCTTTCTTT.

The genes are TRBV30 and TRBJ1-1; a weak D match, TRBD1 (6 bases). Germline values: CDR1 GTSNPN, CDR2 SVGIG (reference sequence). V was clipped by 1 base and J by 7 bases, with 7 bases between them. This CDR3 is built from 11 residues. The CDR3 DNA is TGTGCCTGGAGTGAGGGGGGTGAAGCTTTCTTT. This sequence encodes CAWSEGGEAFF.

This clone showed up just once. The CDR3 spells CASSLTGTENTEAFF. CDR3 DNA: TGTGCCAGCAGCTTAACGGGTACAGAGAACACTGAAGCTTTCTTT. This chain joins TRBV5-5 and TRBJ1-1; D is unresolved. CDR3 length: 15 amino acids. Trimming took 2 bases from V and 1 from J, leaving 12 bases between them. Germline V CDR1 and CDR2: SGHKS, YYEKEE (reference sequence).

This clone appeared a single time. The genes are TRBV30 and TRBJ2-3, with D perhaps matching TRBD2 (6 bases). Germline V gene lookup returns CDR1 GTSNPN and CDR2 SVGIG (reference sequence). Trimming removed 8 bases at V and 0 bases at J, with 18 bases between. The CDR3 covers 15 residues. The CDR3 bases are TGTGCCGAGTCGAAGTTTGGGGGGAGCACAGATACGCAGTATTTT. Its protein product is CAESKFGGSTDTQYF. The variable domain in full, completed from reference TRBV30 and TRBJ2-3, reads SQTIHQWPATLVQPVGSPLSLECTVEGTSNPNLYWYRQAAGRGLQLLFYSVGIGQISSEVPQNLSASRPQDRQFILSSKKLLLSDSGFYLCAESKFGGSTDTQYFGPGTRLTVL.

The chain links TRBV5-1 to TRBJ2-7; a weak D match, TRBD1 (6 bases). From germline, CDR1 is SGHRS and CDR2 YFSETQ. The CDR3 sequence is 14 residues long. Trimming pared 7 bases from V and 3 bases from J, leaving 17 bases between. CDR3 DNA sequence: TGCGCCAGCGGAAGTGACGGACAGAACTACGAGCAGTACTTC. Translation gives CASGSDGQNYEQYF. The whole variable domain, filled in from reference TRBV5-1 and TRBJ2-7, reads KAGVTQTPRYLIKTRGQQVTLSCSPISGHRSVSWYQQTPGQGLQFLFEYFSETQRNKGNFPGRFSGRQFSNSRSEMNVSTLELGDSALYLCASGSDGQNYEQYFGPGTRLTVT.

CDR3 protein: CATSREAGGQPQHF. The CDR3 nucleotides are TGTGCCACCAGCAGAGAAGCGGGAGGACAGCCCCAGCATTTT. This chain uses TRBV15 with TRBJ1-5; D gene unclear. The V and J ends lost 0 bases and 7 bases respectively, with 10 bases between them. The germline CDR1 and CDR2 sequences are LNHNV and YYDKDF (reference sequence). The CDR3 loop spans 14 amino acids.

The rearrangement links TRBV29-1 to TRBJ2-5; D gene ambiguous. Per germline, CDR1 SQVTM and CDR2 ANQGSEA. Trimming left V 6 bases short and J 3 bases short, with 23 bases between. The CDR3 has 16 amino acids. The CDR3 is CSVSSARQWGKETQYF. DNA of the CDR3: TGCAGCGTCAGTTCGGCAAGACAATGGGGAAAAGAGACCCAGTACTTC.

The genes are TRBV4-1 and TRBJ1-5, with D perhaps matching TRBD1 (6 bases). CDR3 length: 15 residues. CDR1 is MGHRA, CDR2 YSYEKL, per germline. Trimming cost V 6 bases and J 9 bases, with 21 bases left between them. The CDR3 loop reads CASSPTSSGAAPQHF. CDR3 sequence (DNA): TGCGCCAGCAGTCCGACCAGTTCGGGGGCAGCGCCCCAGCATTTT.

V is TRBV7-8 and J is TRBJ2-2; 7 nucleotides agree with TRBD2. This CDR3 contains 16 residues. The trim removed 3 bases at V and 2 bases at J, leaving 6 bases unmatched. Germline assignment: CDR1 SGHVS and CDR2 FQNEAQ. The CDR3 spells CASSFRSGPNTGELFF. In DNA, the CDR3 is TGTGCCAGCAGCTTTCGTAGCGGGCCTAACACCGGGGAGCTGTTTTTT.

This clone was counted between two and nine times. The V and J genes are TRBV6-5 and TRBJ1-1; D is unresolved. Germline V gene lookup returns CDR1 MNHEY and CDR2 SVGAGI. The CDR3 has 13 residues. With 0 bases removed from V and 8 bases from J, the gap between germline ends came to 10 bases. For the CDR3, the DNA is TGTGCCAGCAGTTACTCCGGGGAGAGGGAAGCTTTCTTT. Amino acid sequence: CASSYSGEREAFF.

This clone has a handful of counts. The rearrangement joins TRBV2 to TRBJ2-7, with a weak D call TRBD1 (5 bases). The CDR3 extends over 13 amino acids. Trimming pared 3 bases from V and 5 bases from J, leaving 11 bases between. Germline V gene sequence: CDR1 SNHLY, CDR2 FYNNEI. DNA of the CDR3: TGTGCCAGCAGTGAGGCAGGGTACCACGAGCAGTACTTC. Protein: CASSEAGYHEQYF.

The chain links TRBV11-2 to TRBJ2-1, with TRBD2 identical over 7 bases. V shed 3 bases, J shed 9 bases, and the junction held 5 bases outside the gene matches. Germline V gene sequence: CDR1 SGHAT, CDR2 FQNNGV. The CDR3 runs to 13 residues. CDR3 coding DNA: TGTGCCAGCAGCTTGAAGGGAGGGGTTGAGCAGTTCTTC. This gives the protein CASSLKGGVEQFF. Supplemented by reference TRBV11-2 and TRBJ2-1, the full variable domain reads EAGVAQSPRYKIIEKRQSVAFWCNPISGHATLYWYQQILGQGPKLLIQFQNNGVVDDSQLPKDRFSAERLKGVDSTLKIQPAKLEDSAVYLCASSLKGGVEQFFGPGTRLTVL.